The source of this TCR beta chain is a study of blood T cell repertoires in COVID-19. About the study: Donors in the United States, Italy and Spain gave samples during acute or convalescent COVID-19. Sample material is recorded as cDNA or gDNA derived from T cells, B-cell-depleted T cells, or PBMCs.

The germline V gene has CDR1 LGHDT and CDR2 YNNKEL (reference sequence). The V gene lost 4 bases and the J gene lost 6 bases, with 18 bases spanning the gap. This CDR3 spans 15 amino acids. Per the study methods: Amplification from reference gene primers served as the basis for estimated nucleated cell counts. Data came from immunoSEQ multiplex PCR; TCRdb stores just in-frame clones and leaves some out. Clone size and the V and J calls come from that table; the DNA yielded D and trimming. The sample lists roughly 40,000 clones; approximately 82% were seen once. Source material: peripheral blood. The J gene is TRBJ1-1, the V gene TRBV3-1 (or the pseudogene TRBV3-2); D ambiguous. The receptor's source is a woman older than 75 with active or convalescent COVID-19. In nucleotides, the CDR3 is TGTGCCAGCAGCCGCGGCGGAACCCGTTCGTCTGAAGCTTTCTTT. Its translation is CASSRGGTRSSEAFF.